Many counts were recorded for the clone carrying this T cell receptor beta chain. The data were obtained in a study of T cells after yellow fever vaccination. Study outcomes and limitations: From the bulk population, abundant clonotypes could contaminate and appear within FACS-sorted repertoires. Clonotypes found in both CD4 and CD8 compartments made up a small share.

The CDR3 has 15 amino acids. V was shortened by 4 bases and J by 0 bases, with 10 bases between the two germline ends. CDR1 is MDHEN, CDR2 SYDVKM, per germline. TCRdb processed the 5' RACE reads anew with MiXCR; each CDR3 protein has one entry. This table holds under 55,000 distinct CDR3 sequences, 6.5% to 8% found once. The chain couples TRBV28 to TRBJ2-1; D unresolved. Sequencing used CD8+ T cells not binding an NS4B(214-222) dextramer, sorted from PBMCs, obtained roughly 47 days after the first yellow fever vaccination. This receptor was obtained from a man between 18 and 29 years old who received the YFV17D yellow fever vaccine. CDR3 loop: CASSSRPSSYNEQFF. CDR3 sequence (DNA): TGTGCCAGCAGTTCGCGACCCAGCTCCTACAATGAGCAGTTCTTC.